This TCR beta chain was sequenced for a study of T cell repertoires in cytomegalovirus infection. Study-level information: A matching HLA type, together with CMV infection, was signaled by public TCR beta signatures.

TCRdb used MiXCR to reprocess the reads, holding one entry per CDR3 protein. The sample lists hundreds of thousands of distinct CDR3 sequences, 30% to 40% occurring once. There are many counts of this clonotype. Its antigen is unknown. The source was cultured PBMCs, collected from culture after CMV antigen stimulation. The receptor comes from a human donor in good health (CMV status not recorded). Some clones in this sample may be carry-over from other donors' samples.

For the CDR3, the DNA is TGTGCCAGCACCATCGCGGGAATCACAGATACGCAGTATTTT. Encoded protein: CASTIAGITDTQYF. The V and J genes are TRBV7-2 and TRBJ2-3; D is perhaps TRBD2 (6 bases). CDR1 SGHTA and CDR2 FQGNSA come from the germline V gene. The CDR3 loop spans 14 amino acids. V lost 7 bases to trimming and J lost 2 bases, with 13 bases between them.